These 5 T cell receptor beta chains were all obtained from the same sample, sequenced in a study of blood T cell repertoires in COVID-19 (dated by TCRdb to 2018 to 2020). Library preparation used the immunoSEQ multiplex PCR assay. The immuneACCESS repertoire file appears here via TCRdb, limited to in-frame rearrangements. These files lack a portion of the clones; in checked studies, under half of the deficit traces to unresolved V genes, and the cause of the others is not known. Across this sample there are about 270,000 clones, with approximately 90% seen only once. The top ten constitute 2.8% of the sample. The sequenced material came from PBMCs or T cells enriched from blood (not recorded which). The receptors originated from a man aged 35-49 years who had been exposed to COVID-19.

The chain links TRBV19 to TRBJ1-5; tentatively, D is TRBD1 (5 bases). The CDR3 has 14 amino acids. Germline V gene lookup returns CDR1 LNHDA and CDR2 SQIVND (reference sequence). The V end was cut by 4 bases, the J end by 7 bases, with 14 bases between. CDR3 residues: CASSTTGGRQPQHF. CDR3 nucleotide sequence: TGTGCCAGTAGTACAACCGGGGGACGGCAGCCCCAGCATTTT.

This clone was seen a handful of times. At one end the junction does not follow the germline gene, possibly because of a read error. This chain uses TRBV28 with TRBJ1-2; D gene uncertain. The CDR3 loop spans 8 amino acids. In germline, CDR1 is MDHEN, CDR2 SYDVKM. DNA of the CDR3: TGTGCCAGCAGCCCCGAGGCCTTC. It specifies CASSPEAF.

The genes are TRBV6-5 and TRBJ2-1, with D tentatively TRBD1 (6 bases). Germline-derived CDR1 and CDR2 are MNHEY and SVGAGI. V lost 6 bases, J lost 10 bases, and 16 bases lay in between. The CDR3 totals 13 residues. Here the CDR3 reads CASRRGTHGEQFF. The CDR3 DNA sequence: TGTGCCAGCAGGCGAGGGACACACGGGGAGCAGTTCTTC.

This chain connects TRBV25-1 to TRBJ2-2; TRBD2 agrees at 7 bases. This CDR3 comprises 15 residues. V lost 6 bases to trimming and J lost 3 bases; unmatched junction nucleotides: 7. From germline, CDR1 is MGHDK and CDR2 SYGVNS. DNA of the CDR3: TGTGCCAGCAGGGGGGGACTAAGTCACACCGGGGAGCTGTTTTTT. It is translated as CASRGGLSHTGELFF.

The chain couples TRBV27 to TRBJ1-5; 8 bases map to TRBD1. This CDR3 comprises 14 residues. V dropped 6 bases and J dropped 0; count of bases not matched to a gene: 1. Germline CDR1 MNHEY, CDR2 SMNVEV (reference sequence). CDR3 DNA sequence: TGTGCCAGCAGGACAGGGGTTAGCAATCAGCCCCAGCATTTT. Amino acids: CASRTGVSNQPQHF.